This TCR beta chain was sequenced for a study of T-cell reconstitution after alpha-beta-depleted transplantation in children. Regarding the study as a whole: Day-60 TCRbeta diversity that was high in some patients was derived from surviving recipient T cells and thymic progenitors.

The ends were cut back, 3 bases at V and 2 bases at J, with 8 bases in the middle. The CDR3 length is 14 residues. From germline, CDR1 is SGHTA and CDR2 FQGNSA. There are many counts of this clonotype. Its cognate antigen is unknown. Researchers prepared the TCRbeta library using unique molecular identifiers, the study reports. TCRdb recomputed calls from the PCR reads with MiXCR, one row per CDR3 protein. The data contain hundreds of thousands of distinct CDR3 sequences, approximately 10% of them singletons. The V call is TRBV7-2, the J call TRBJ1-5; D possibly corresponds to TRBD1 (6 bases). Sequencing was performed on peripheral blood, taken 180 days after TCRalphabeta/CD19-depleted stem cell transplant. This clonotype was sampled from a male patient aged 2 to 9 who had a stem cell transplant for chronic granulomatous disease, so the T cells may come from the graft donor. The CDR3 bases are TGTGCCAGCAGCTTTAGGGGGGGCAATCAGCCCCAGCATTTT. This gives the protein CASSFRGGNQPQHF.